This is a list of T cell receptor beta chains from one sample in a study of CD8+ T cells in alopecia areata. The assay was immunoSEQ multiplex PCR, and TCRdb's table has in-frame clones only and misses some. The sample lists 270,000 or so clones; 55% to 75% were seen once. The material was CD4+ T cells sorted from blood, obtained at week 24, from a patient treated with tofacitinib. The receptors come from a human donor with alopecia areata. CDR3s include the opening cysteine and the closing phenylalanine or tryptophan. Each record gives: CDR3 DNA, CDR3 protein, V gene, clone size, J gene, D gene. A D gene is named only where the DNA matches it firmly. For some rows the clone size is stated as once, few or many, or as a class when expanded; others skip it.

CDR3nt: TGTGCCACCTCCCGGCGGCTCGGATACGAGCAGTACTTC
CDR3aa: CATSRRLGYEQYF
v_gene: TRBV27
abundance: NA
j_gene: TRBJ2-7
d_gene: NA

CDR3nt: TGCGCCAGCAGCCCGACGGCTTCAACTAATGAAAAACTGTTTTTT
CDR3aa: CASSPTASTNEKLFF
v_gene: TRBV4-1
abundance: NA
j_gene: TRBJ1-4
d_gene: NA

CDR3nt: TGTGCCAGCAGCTCGGGACAGCACTCTGGAAACACCATATATTTT
CDR3aa: CASSSGQHSGNTIYF
v_gene: TRBV5-4
abundance: NA
j_gene: TRBJ1-3
d_gene: TRBD1

CDR3nt: TGCAGCGTTGATTCCCGGACCGGGACAGGGATAGAGACCCAGTACTTC
CDR3aa: CSVDSRTGTGIETQYF
v_gene: TRBV29-1
abundance: few
j_gene: TRBJ2-5
d_gene: TRBD1

CDR3nt: TGTGCCAGCAGCTTAGAAGGGGGCGCAGTCTACGAGCAGTACTTC
CDR3aa: CASSLEGGAVYEQYF
v_gene: TRBV7-2
abundance: NA
j_gene: TRBJ2-7
d_gene: TRBD1

CDR3nt: TGTGCCAGCAGCCCCGGAACAGGGCACTATGGCTACACCTTC
CDR3aa: CASSPGTGHYGYTF
v_gene: TRBV4-2
abundance: NA
j_gene: TRBJ1-2
d_gene: NA

CDR3nt: TGTGCCAGCAGCGAGCACGGCTACGAGCAGTACTTC
CDR3aa: CASSEHGYEQYF
v_gene: TRBV7-2
abundance: many
j_gene: TRBJ2-7
d_gene: NA

CDR3nt: TGTGCCTACGGGACAGGTCCCCGGAGTTCTGGCTACACCTTC
CDR3aa: CAYGTGPRSSGYTF
v_gene: TRBV10-3
abundance: NA
j_gene: TRBJ1-2
d_gene: TRBD1

CDR3nt: TGTGCCAGTAGTACCCAGGGAGGCACAGATACGCAGTATTTT
CDR3aa: CASSTQGGTDTQYF
v_gene: TRBV19
abundance: NA
j_gene: TRBJ2-3
d_gene: NA

CDR3nt: TGCAGCGTTGGGGCCCCCGAGGGGGGGCTGCTTCGGGAGACCCAGTACTTC
CDR3aa: CSVGAPEGGLLRETQYF
v_gene: TRBV29-1
abundance: NA
j_gene: TRBJ2-5
d_gene: NA

CDR3nt: TGTGCCAGCAGCTTAGCAGCGAACACCGGGGAGCTGTTTTTT
CDR3aa: CASSLAANTGELFF
v_gene: TRBV7-9
abundance: many
j_gene: TRBJ2-2
d_gene: NA

CDR3nt: TGTGCCAGCAGTCCGTCACGGGGGCGAGAGACCCAGTACTTC
CDR3aa: CASSPSRGRETQYF
v_gene: TRBV6-5
abundance: NA
j_gene: TRBJ2-5
d_gene: NA

CDR3nt: TGTGCCAGCAGTTTCCCCGGTTTAGATACGCAGTATTTT
CDR3aa: CASSFPGLDTQYF
v_gene: TRBV28
abundance: NA
j_gene: TRBJ2-3
d_gene: NA

CDR3nt: TGCGCCAGCAGCTTGGATCACCCGAACACTGAAGCTTTCTTT
CDR3aa: CASSLDHPNTEAFF
v_gene: TRBV5-1
abundance: NA
j_gene: TRBJ1-1
d_gene: NA

CDR3nt: TGCGCCAGCAGCTTGGCGGGGACACCCGACTACGAGCAGTACTTC
CDR3aa: CASSLAGTPDYEQYF
v_gene: TRBV5-1
abundance: NA
j_gene: TRBJ2-7
d_gene: NA

CDR3nt: TGCGCCAGCAGCTCAGGAGTGACTAGCGGGGACCAAGAGACCCAGTACTTC
CDR3aa: CASSSGVTSGDQETQYF
v_gene: TRBV5-1
abundance: few
j_gene: TRBJ2-5
d_gene: TRBD2

CDR3nt: TGTGCCAGCAGCCTACAGGGCCGTCCGAATTCACCCCTCCACTTT
CDR3aa: CASSLQGRPNSPLHF
v_gene: TRBV7-9
abundance: NA
j_gene: TRBJ1-6
d_gene: NA

CDR3nt: TGTGCCAGCAGCCCCAGCGGGGGGAGCTACGAGCAGTACTTC
CDR3aa: CASSPSGGSYEQYF
v_gene: TRBV6-6
abundance: NA
j_gene: TRBJ2-7
d_gene: TRBD2

CDR3nt: TGTGCCAGCAGCTTGAACACAGCCTACGAGCAGTACTTC
CDR3aa: CASSLNTAYEQYF
v_gene: TRBV7-9
abundance: NA
j_gene: TRBJ2-7
d_gene: NA

CDR3nt: TGCGCCAGCAGCCATGGGTTGAGGGGGCAGGCTAATGAAAAACTGTTTTTT
CDR3aa: CASSHGLRGQANEKLFF
v_gene: TRBV4-3
abundance: NA
j_gene: TRBJ1-4
d_gene: TRBD1

CDR3nt: TGCGCCAGCAGCCACGGACAGGGGAGTTGGAGCACAGATACGCAGTATTTT
CDR3aa: CASSHGQGSWSTDTQYF
v_gene: TRBV4-1
abundance: NA
j_gene: TRBJ2-3
d_gene: TRBD1

CDR3nt: TGTGCCAGCAGTAGGCTCCAAGAGACCCAGTACTTC
CDR3aa: CASSRLQETQYF
v_gene: TRBV2
abundance: few
j_gene: TRBJ2-5
d_gene: NA

CDR3nt: TGTGCCAGCAGCTCATTTACAGGGTACAATCAGCCCCAGCATTTT
CDR3aa: CASSSFTGYNQPQHF
v_gene: TRBV5-6
abundance: NA
j_gene: TRBJ1-5
d_gene: NA

CDR3nt: TGCGCCAGCAGCAAAGGACAGGGAGGACATGAACGAGCTTTCTTT
CDR3aa: CASSKGQGGHERAFF
v_gene: TRBV5-1
abundance: NA
j_gene: TRBJ1-1
d_gene: TRBD1

CDR3nt: TGTGCCAGCAGCCCCCCGGGACAGGATTATGGCTACACCTTC
CDR3aa: CASSPPGQDYGYTF
v_gene: TRBV7-9
abundance: NA
j_gene: TRBJ1-2
d_gene: TRBD1

CDR3nt: TGTGCCAGCAGCCAAGACGGGGGGGCCATGATTTCAGATACGCAGTATTTT
CDR3aa: CASSQDGGAMISDTQYF
v_gene: TRBV4-2
abundance: NA
j_gene: TRBJ2-3
d_gene: TRBD2

CDR3nt: TGTGCCAGCAGCGTAGGTAACGGGGGGAAGGAGACCCAGTACTTC
CDR3aa: CASSVGNGGKETQYF
v_gene: TRBV9
abundance: NA
j_gene: TRBJ2-5
d_gene: TRBD2

CDR3nt: TGCGCCTTCAGGGGTGAAGCTTTCTTT
CDR3aa: CAFRGEAFF
v_gene: TRBV29-1
abundance: NA
j_gene: TRBJ1-1
d_gene: NA